Here is one TCR beta chain with its context. Its specificity is not known. This entry comes from a study of shared clonotypes between healthy human individuals. The V end lost 5 bases, the J end lost 5 bases, and 16 bases lay between the germline ends. Per germline, CDR1 SQVTM and CDR2 ANQGSEA. CDR3 length equals 14 residues. Findings of the study overall: Non-shared clonotypes displayed generation probabilities falling below those of clonotypes present in all four donors.

The table came from immunoSEQ multiplex PCR; TCRdb's copy has only in-frame clones and leaves some out. Of roughly 2.2 million clones in the sample, 92% were seen once. This receptor was identified in a man younger than 30 in good health. Some clones in this sample may be carry-over from other donors' samples. The chain carries TRBV29-1 and TRBJ2-1; TRBD2 might be the D (7 bases). The sequenced sample consisted of naive CD4+ T cells from PBMCs. Subset of the sample: CD45RA+ positively selected. The CDR3: CSVRVGGHDNEQFF. The CDR3 DNA is TGCAGCGTTCGAGTCGGGGGGCACGACAATGAGCAGTTCTTC.